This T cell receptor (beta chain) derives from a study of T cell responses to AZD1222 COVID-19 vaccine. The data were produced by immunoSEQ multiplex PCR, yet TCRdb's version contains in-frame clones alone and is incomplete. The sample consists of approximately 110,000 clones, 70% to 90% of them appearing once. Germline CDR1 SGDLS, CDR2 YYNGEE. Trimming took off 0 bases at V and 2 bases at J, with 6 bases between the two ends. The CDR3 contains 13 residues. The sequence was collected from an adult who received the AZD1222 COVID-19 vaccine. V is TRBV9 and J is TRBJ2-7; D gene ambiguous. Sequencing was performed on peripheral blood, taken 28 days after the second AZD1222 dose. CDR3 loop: CASSVGGTYEQYF. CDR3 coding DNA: TGTGCCAGCAGCGTAGGCGGTACCTACGAGCAGTACTTC.